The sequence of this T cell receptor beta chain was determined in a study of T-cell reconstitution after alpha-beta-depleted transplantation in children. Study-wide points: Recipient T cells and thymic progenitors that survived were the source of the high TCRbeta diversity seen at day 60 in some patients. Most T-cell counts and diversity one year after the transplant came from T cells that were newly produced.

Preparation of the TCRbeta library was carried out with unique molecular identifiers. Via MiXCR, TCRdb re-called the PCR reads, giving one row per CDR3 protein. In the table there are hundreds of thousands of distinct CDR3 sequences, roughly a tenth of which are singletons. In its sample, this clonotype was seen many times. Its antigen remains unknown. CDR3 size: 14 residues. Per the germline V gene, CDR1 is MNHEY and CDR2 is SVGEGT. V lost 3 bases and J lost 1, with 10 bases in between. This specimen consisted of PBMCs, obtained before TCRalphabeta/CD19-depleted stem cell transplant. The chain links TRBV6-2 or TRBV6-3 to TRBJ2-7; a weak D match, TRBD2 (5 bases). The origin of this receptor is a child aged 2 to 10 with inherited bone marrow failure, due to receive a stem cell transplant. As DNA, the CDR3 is TGTGCCAGCAGTTATATCGGGGTATCCTACGAGCAGTACTTC. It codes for CASSYIGVSYEQYF.